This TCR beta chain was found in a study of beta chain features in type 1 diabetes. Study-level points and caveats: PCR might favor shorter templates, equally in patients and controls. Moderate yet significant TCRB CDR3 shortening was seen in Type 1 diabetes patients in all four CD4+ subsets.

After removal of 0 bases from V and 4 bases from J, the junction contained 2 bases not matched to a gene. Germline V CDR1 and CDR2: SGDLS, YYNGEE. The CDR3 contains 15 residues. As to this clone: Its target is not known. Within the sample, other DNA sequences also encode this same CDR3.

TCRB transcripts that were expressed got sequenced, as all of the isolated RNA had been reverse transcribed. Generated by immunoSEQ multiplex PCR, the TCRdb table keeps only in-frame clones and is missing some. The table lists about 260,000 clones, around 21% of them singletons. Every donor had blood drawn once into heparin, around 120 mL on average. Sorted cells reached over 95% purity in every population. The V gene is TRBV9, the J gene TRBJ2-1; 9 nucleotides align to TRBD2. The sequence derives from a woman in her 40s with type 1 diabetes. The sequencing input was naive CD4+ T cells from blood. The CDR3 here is CASSVASGGYNEQFF. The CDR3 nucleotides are TGTGCCAGCAGCGTAGCGAGCGGGGGGTACAATGAGCAGTTCTTC.